This T cell receptor beta chain is drawn from a study of CD8+CD57+ T cells in acquired aplastic anemia. Patients sequenced had flow cytometry evidence of CD8+CD57+ cell expansion. Genomic DNA constituted the template upon which TCR beta VDJ and CDR3 profiling was performed. TCRdb called the reads again in MiXCR, with one record for every CDR3 protein. The sample holds about 470,000 distinct CDR3 sequences; around 32% are singletons and the top ten take less than 0.85%. The CDR3 has 18 amino acids. Losses at the gene ends were 1 base for V and 4 bases for J; bases not matched to a gene: 13. Germline values: CDR1 SGHVS, CDR2 FNYEAQ. This clonotype has only a few counts.

What was sequenced was sorted CD4+, CD8+, or CD8+CD57+ T cells (not recorded which) from PBMCs. J is TRBJ1-5 and V is TRBV7-6, with 7 bases matching TRBD1. The source of this sequence is a human donor with aplastic anemia. The CDR3 is CASSLGAPDRVRNQPQHF. As DNA, the CDR3 is TGTGCCAGCAGCTTAGGGGCCCCCGACAGGGTCCGGAATCAGCCCCAGCATTTT. Based on the CDR3 plus reference TRBV7-6 and TRBJ1-5, the full variable domain is GAGVSQSPRYKVTKRGQDVALRCDPISGHVSLYWYRQALGQGPEFLTYFNYEAQQDKSGLPNDRFSAERPEGSISTLTIQRTEQRDSAMYRCASSLGAPDRVRNQPQHFGDGTRLSIL.